Sequencing of this TCR beta chain was carried out in a study of T cell responses to AZD1222 COVID-19 vaccine. Libraries were prepared by immunoSEQ multiplex PCR; TCRdb keeps only in-frame clonotypes and omits some of them. The data contain 150,000 to 200,000 clones, approximately 90% of them singletons. J gave up 5 bases and V 0 bases, and 6 bases lay outside the gene matches. The CDR3 loop spans 15 amino acids. The germline gives CDR1 LGHDT, CDR2 YNNKEL (reference sequence). Note on this clone: Its antigen is not known.

Study outcomes and limitations: None of the repertoires were sampled until the peak T cell response had passed. Nearly half of spike-specific TCRs reportedly target variant regions that are unmutated in the B.1.351 and B.1.1.7 variants.

The TCR was taken from an adult in good health. This sample comprised peripheral blood, obtained on day 0 of AZD1222 vaccination. The chain recombines TRBV3-1 (or the pseudogene TRBV3-2) with TRBJ1-2, with TRBD1 matching 7 bases. CDR3 DNA sequence: TGTGCCAGCAGCCAAGATCCCAGGGGGAGGTATGGCTACACCTTC. It specifies CASSQDPRGRYGYTF.